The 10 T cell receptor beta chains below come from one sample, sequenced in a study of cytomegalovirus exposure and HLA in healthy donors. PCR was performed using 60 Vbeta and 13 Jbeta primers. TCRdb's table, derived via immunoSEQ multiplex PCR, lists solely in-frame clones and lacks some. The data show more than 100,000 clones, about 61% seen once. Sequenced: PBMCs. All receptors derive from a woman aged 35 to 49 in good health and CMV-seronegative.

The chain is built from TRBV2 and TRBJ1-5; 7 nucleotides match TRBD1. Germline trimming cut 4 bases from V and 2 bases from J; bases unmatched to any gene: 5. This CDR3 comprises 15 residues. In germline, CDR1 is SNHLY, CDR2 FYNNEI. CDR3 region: CASSGTGVGNQPQHF. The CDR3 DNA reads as TGTGCCAGCAGTGGGACAGGAGTGGGCAATCAGCCCCAGCATTTT.

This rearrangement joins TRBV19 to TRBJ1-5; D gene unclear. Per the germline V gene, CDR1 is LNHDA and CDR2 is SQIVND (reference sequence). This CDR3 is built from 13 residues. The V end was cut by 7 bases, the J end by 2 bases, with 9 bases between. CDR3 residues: CASTFLGNQPQHF. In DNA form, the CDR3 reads TGTGCCAGTACCTTCCTAGGCAATCAGCCCCAGCATTTT.

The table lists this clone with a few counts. CDR3 sequence (DNA): TGTGCCAGCAGTTCCGGGACACTAGCCTACGAGCAGTACTTC. Residues: CASSSGTLAYEQYF. V and J are TRBV28 and TRBJ2-7; D may be TRBD1 (6 bases). The CDR3 has 14 residues. V gave up 4 bases and J gave up 2 bases, with 12 bases separating them. Germline V gives CDR1 MDHEN, CDR2 SYDVKM.

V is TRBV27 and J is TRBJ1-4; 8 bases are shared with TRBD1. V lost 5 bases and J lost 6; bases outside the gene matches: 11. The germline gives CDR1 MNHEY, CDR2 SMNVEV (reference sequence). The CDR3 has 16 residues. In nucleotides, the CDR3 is TGTGCCAGCAGTCTCCGCGACAGGGGACCTTATGAAAAACTGTTTTTT. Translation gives CASSLRDRGPYEKLFF.

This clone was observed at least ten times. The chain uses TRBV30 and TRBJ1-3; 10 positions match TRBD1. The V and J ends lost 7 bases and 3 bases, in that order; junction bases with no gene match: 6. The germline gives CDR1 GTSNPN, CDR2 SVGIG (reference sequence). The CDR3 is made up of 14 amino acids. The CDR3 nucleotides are TGTGCCTCCTCGGACAGGGGGGGTGGAAACACCATATATTTT. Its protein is CASSDRGGGNTIYF.

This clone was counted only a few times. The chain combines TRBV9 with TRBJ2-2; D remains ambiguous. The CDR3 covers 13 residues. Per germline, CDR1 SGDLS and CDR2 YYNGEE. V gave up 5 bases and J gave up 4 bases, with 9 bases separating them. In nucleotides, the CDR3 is TGTGCCAGCAGACGTAGCACCACCGGGGAGCTGTTTTTT. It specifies CASRRSTTGELFF.

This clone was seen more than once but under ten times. The CDR3 DNA sequence: TGTGCCAGCAGAGATCTCGGACTAGTAGGGAATGAGCAGTTCTTC. Translating gives CASRDLGLVGNEQFF. The chain has TRBV6-1 and TRBJ2-1; 7 bases are shared with TRBD2. J was trimmed by 7 bases and V by 6 bases; bases with no gene match: 12. The CDR3 spans 15 residues. Germline assignment: CDR1 MNHNS and CDR2 SASEGT.

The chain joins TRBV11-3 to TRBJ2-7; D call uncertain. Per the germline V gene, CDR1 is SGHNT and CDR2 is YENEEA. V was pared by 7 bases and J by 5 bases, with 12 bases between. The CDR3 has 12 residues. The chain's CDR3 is CASMADGHEQYF. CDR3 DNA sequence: TGTGCCAGCATGGCAGATGGGCACGAGCAGTACTTC.

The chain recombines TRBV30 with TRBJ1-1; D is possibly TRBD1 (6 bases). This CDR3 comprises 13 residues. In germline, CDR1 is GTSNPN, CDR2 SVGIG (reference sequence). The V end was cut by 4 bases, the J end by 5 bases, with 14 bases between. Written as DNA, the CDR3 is TGTGCCTGGACCCAGGGGCAGGCGACTGAAGCTTTCTTT. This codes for CAWTQGQATEAFF. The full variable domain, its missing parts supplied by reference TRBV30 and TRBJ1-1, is SQTIHQWPATLVQPVGSPLSLECTVEGTSNPNLYWYRQAAGRGLQLLFYSVGIGQISSEVPQNLSASRPQDRQFILSSKKLLLSDSGFYLCAWTQGQATEAFFGQGTRLTVV.

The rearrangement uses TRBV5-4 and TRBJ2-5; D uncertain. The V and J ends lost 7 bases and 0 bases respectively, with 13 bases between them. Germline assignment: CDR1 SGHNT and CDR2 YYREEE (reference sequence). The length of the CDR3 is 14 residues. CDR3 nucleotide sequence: TGTGCCAGCTCCCTCTTAGTCGACCAAGAGACCCAGTACTTC. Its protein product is CASSLLVDQETQYF.